Listed below are T cell receptor beta chains from one sample, sequenced in a study of cytomegalovirus exposure and HLA in healthy donors. Sequencing used immunoSEQ multiplex PCR; TCRdb keeps in-frame clones, though not all of them. This sample yields some 180,000 clones, of which 75% to 85% are seen a single time; about 1.6% belongs to the top ten. The sequencing sample was made of PBMCs. The receptors derive from a man aged 18-30 years in good health and CMV-seronegative. Each CDR3 is given with its conserved first and last residue. Size values are once, few and many counts, or a class for expanded clones, and some rows have none.

v_call	clone_size	cdr3_aa
TRBV6-4	-	CASSGTSGGLNTGELFF
TRBV28	few	CASRDWDSAYGYTF
TRBV6-5	-	CASSTGTGHGYTF
TRBV6-5	-	CASSYFGGMAPGELFF
TRBV5-1	-	CASSLAAGVTDEQFF
TRBV30	once	CAWSVGGSNQPQHF
TRBV28	few	CASRQQGTGANVLTF
TRBV2	-	CASSEAGQLNYGYTF
TRBV19	-	CASSTSTGSNQPQHF
TRBV28	-	CASSPGGLGYEQYF
TRBV30	few	CAWSVWTSGSADTQYF
TRBV5-1	-	CASSLVFGGPREEAFF
TRBV29-1	-	CSVETDSYEQYF
TRBV6-1	-	CASSEEGAWVSQPQHF
TRBV7-6	-	CASSLSGGPYEQYF
TRBV29-1	-	CSVTSGGNEQYF
TRBV15	-	CATSRDSYEQYF
TRBV29-1	-	CSVEVSTYEQYF
TRBV6-1	-	CASSESPRQGDWIF
TRBV14	-	CASQGLAGGQNTGELFF
TRBV4-2	-	CASRPSSYNEQFF
TRBV28	-	CASSLTTMLGYGYPF
TRBV28	-	CASRFPGLMNTEAFF
TRBV5-4	once	CASSLVGGRDSPLHF
TRBV18	-	CASSPPSGGAVYGYTF
TRBV2	-	CASSRTSGESYTQYF
TRBV27	-	CASSRSWGGSYEQYF
TRBV9	-	CASSVAPTQGEQQYF
TRBV25-1	-	CASSLGQGTEAFF
TRBV28	-	CASGQGDYGYTF
TRBV6-6	few	CASSKYTGGDGYTF
TRBV7-9	-	CASSSRAGADSPLHF